This T cell receptor beta chain was sequenced in a study of shared clonotypes between healthy human individuals. Naive CD8 populations comprised CD45RO-negative cells positively selected for CCR7, excluding terminally differentiated effector memory CD45RA+ cells. Every one of the donors was a Caucasian adult that lived in Nashville, Tennessee. Trimming removed 3 bases from V and 6 bases from J, with 12 bases in between. Germline CDR1 and CDR2: SGDLS and YYNGEE. This CDR3 spans 14 amino acids. Whole-study findings and limits: Naive subsets tended to show greater estimated richness than memory subsets. Genetic and exposure-history diversity was limited by the few donors.

TCRdb's table, derived via immunoSEQ multiplex PCR, lists solely in-frame clones and lacks some. The sample carries some 2.1 million clones, 90% to 95% recorded once. This clone appeared a single time. Its specificity is unknown. This chain joins TRBV9 and TRBJ2-2; possibly TRBD2 for D (5 bases). The sequence was collected from a man aged 18 to 30 in good health. Some clones in this sample may be carry-over from other donors' samples. Sequencing used naive CD8+ T cells from PBMCs. The CDR3 loop reads CASSALEWAGELFF. The DNA of the CDR3 is TGTGCCAGCAGCGCACTAGAGTGGGCCGGGGAGCTGTTTTTT.